The 25 T cell receptor beta chains reported below all come from one sample, sequenced in a study of beta chain features in type 1 diabetes. No antigens are known for them. Since all of the isolated RNA was reverse transcribed, expressed TCRB transcripts were what got sequenced. Profiling relied on immunoSEQ multiplex PCR, and the TCRdb table lists in-frame clones only, not all of them. The sample yields some 350,000 clones, around an eighth seen once. Findings and limits, study-wide: A moderate, significant TCRB CDR3 shortening appeared in type 1 diabetes across four CD4+ subsets.

Sequencing was performed on naive CD4+ T cells from blood. The receptors derive from a woman younger than 35 with type 1 diabetes.

This clone was observed a few times. This chain joins TRBV18 and TRBJ1-1, with 9 bases that match TRBD1. V gave up 6 bases and J gave up 6 bases; unmatched junction bases: 11. This CDR3 region has 15 residues. Germline V gene data show CDR1 as KGHSH and CDR2 as LQKENI. As DNA, the CDR3 is TGTGCCAGCTCCGTGGGACAGGGAAGTTATGCTGAAGCTTTCTTT. Translating it yields CASSVGQGSYAEAFF.

This clone was picked up a small number of times. The rearrangement uses TRBV11-3 and TRBJ2-4; the match to TRBD2 covers 11 bases. V gave up 1 base and J gave up 7 bases; unmatched junction bases: 3. Looked up from germline, CDR1 is SGHNT and CDR2 is YENEEA. The CDR3 is 15 amino acids. The CDR3, as DNA: TGTGCCAGCAGCTTAGGTACTAGCGGGAGTAACATTCAGTACTTC. Translated, it gives CASSLGTSGSNIQYF.

This clone has just a few counts. The chain uses TRBV7-2 and TRBJ2-1, with D perhaps TRBD1 (6 bases). Germline V gene data show CDR1 as SGHTA and CDR2 as FQGNSA. This CDR3 region has 14 residues. Trimming left V 6 bases short and J 7 bases short, with 16 bases between. Written as DNA, the CDR3 is TGTGCCAGCAGTTCCACAGGGTCGAGGAATGAGCAGTTCTTC. This codes for CASSSTGSRNEQFF. The full variable domain, completed using reference TRBV7-2 and TRBJ2-1, is GAGVSQSPSNKVTEKGKDVELRCDPISGHTALYWYRQSLGQGLEFLIYFQGNSAPDKSGLPSDRFSAERTGGSVSTLTIQRTQQEDSAVYLCASSSTGSRNEQFFGPGTRLTVL.

Only a few counts were recorded for this clone. The rearrangement links TRBV30 to TRBJ2-3, with TRBD1 matching 9 bases. V dropped 3 bases and J dropped 4; count of bases not matched to a gene: 8. Germline V gene lookup returns CDR1 GTSNPN and CDR2 SVGIG (reference sequence). CDR3 size: 15 residues. The CDR3 spells CAWSYGTGSADTQYF. In nucleotides, the CDR3 is TGTGCCTGGAGCTACGGGACAGGGTCGGCAGATACGCAGTATTTT.

This clone has a handful of counts. The chain recombines TRBV2 with TRBJ2-3; D remains unclear. The V gene's germline CDR1 is SNHLY and CDR2 FYNNEI. The V end lost 6 bases, the J end lost 4 bases, and 11 bases lay between the germline ends. The CDR3 has 13 residues. CDR3 loop: CASRKLAADTQYF. In nucleotides, the CDR3 is TGTGCCAGCAGGAAGTTAGCCGCAGATACGCAGTATTTT.

The chain couples TRBV27 to TRBJ2-1; TRBD2 might be the D (5 bases). The germline V and J ends were trimmed by 3 bases and 0 bases, with 6 bases remaining between them. Per germline, CDR1 MNHEY and CDR2 SMNVEV (reference sequence). The length of the CDR3 is 14 residues. CDR3 nucleotides: TGTGCCAGCAGTTTGACTAACTCCTACAATGAGCAGTTCTTC. Protein product: CASSLTNSYNEQFF.

The table lists this clone with a few counts. The chain uses TRBV6-1 and TRBJ1-5; perhaps TRBD1 as D (5 bases). CDR1 is MNHNS, CDR2 SASEGT, per germline. Trimming left V 6 bases short and J 3 bases short, with 9 bases between. The CDR3 extends over 13 amino acids. The CDR3 DNA reads as TGTGCCAGCAGCGCAGGGATCAATCAGCCCCAGCATTTT. Translated, it gives CASSAGINQPQHF.

This clone was found a few times. This chain connects TRBV15 to TRBJ2-1; TRBD1 agrees at 8 bases. The V segment lost 11 bases and the J segment 3 bases; nucleotides outside the gene matches: 9. From germline, CDR1 is LNHNV and CDR2 YYDKDF (reference sequence). This CDR3 has 14 amino acids. The CDR3 loop reads CASSRTGFYNEQFF. CDR3 in DNA: TGTGCCTCGAGCAGGACAGGGTTCTACAATGAGCAGTTCTTC.

The rearrangement joins TRBV13 to TRBJ2-3, with 10 bases aligning to TRBD2. CDR1 and CDR2 (germline): PRHDT, FYEKMQ (reference sequence). V gave up 5 bases and J gave up 0 bases; unmatched junction bases: 5. The CDR3 spans 16 residues. CDR3 region: CASSTWTSGSTDTQYF. Here the CDR3 DNA reads TGTGCCAGCAGCACCTGGACTAGCGGAAGCACAGATACGCAGTATTTT.

Written as DNA, the CDR3 is TGTGCCAGCAGCTTATCCCCCTACGGGGAGCTGTTTTTT. This gives the protein CASSLSPYGELFF. The genes are TRBV7-2 and TRBJ2-2, with D unclear. Between the trimmed V and J ends, which lost 2 bases and 7 bases, there was a span of 8 bases. This CDR3 region has 13 residues. CDR1 SGHTA and CDR2 FQGNSA come from the germline V gene.

This clone was observed a few times. The chain employs TRBV28 and TRBJ2-1, with D possibly matching TRBD2 (6 bases). This CDR3 is 13 amino acids long. Trimming removed 10 bases at V and 0 bases at J, with 10 bases between. Germline V lookup: CDR1 MDHEN, CDR2 SYDVKM. The CDR3 DNA follows: TGTGCCATCCGGGAGAGCTCCTACAATGAGCAGTTCTTC. Translated, it gives CAIRESSYNEQFF.

The V gene is TRBV7-9, the J gene TRBJ1-1, with a tentative D call TRBD1 (5 bases). Germline CDR1 reads SEHNR; CDR2 reads FQNEAQ (reference sequence). The CDR3 has 15 residues. Trimming shortened V by 5 bases and J by 2 bases, and 15 bases separated the two germline ends. The CDR3 nucleotides read TGTGCCAGCAGCACTACCCCCGGGGGAAACACTGAAGCTTTCTTT. It translates to CASSTTPGGNTEAFF.

This chain links TRBV28 with TRBJ1-5; D gene ambiguous. CDR1 is MDHEN and CDR2 is SYDVKM in the germline V gene. Trimming shortened V by 1 base and J by 9 bases, and 13 bases separated the two germline ends. The CDR3 covers 14 residues. The CDR3 DNA reads as TGTGCCAGCAGTTTATCCGGGGTTGGTAGGCCCCAGCATTTT. Amino acids: CASSLSGVGRPQHF.

This clone was found a few times. V usage is TRBV6-5 and J usage is TRBJ2-7; 12 nucleotides match TRBD1. The V gene's germline CDR1 is MNHEY and CDR2 SVGAGI. The CDR3 runs to 14 residues. With V trimmed by 5 bases and J by 5 bases, 4 bases remained unmatched. The CDR3 here is CASSTRDRGHEQYV. The DNA of the CDR3 is TGTGCCAGCAGTACCCGGGACAGGGGGCACGAGCAGTACGTC.

This clone was observed a handful of times. The chain couples TRBV30 to TRBJ1-1; 8 bases are a match to TRBD1. J gave up 1 base and V 8 bases, and 6 bases lay outside the gene matches. Germline V gene sequence: CDR1 GTSNPN, CDR2 SVGIG (reference sequence). This CDR3 has 13 amino acids. In nucleotides, the CDR3 is TGTGCCCGCTCAGGGGGCAGGAACACTGAAGCTTTCTTT. Amino acid sequence: CARSGGRNTEAFF.

In this sample, this clone turned up a few times. This chain links TRBV7-3 with TRBJ2-5; D remains ambiguous. The germline V and J ends were trimmed by 5 bases and 5 bases, with 6 bases remaining between them. The CDR3 totals 11 residues. CDR1 and CDR2 from the germline V gene are SGHTA and FQGTGA. The CDR3 DNA sequence: TGTGCCAGCAGCAACGGGGAGACCCAGTACTTC. This encodes CASSNGETQYF.

This clone was counted only a few times. The chain combines TRBV7-9 with TRBJ2-2, with 9 bases identical to TRBD2. V dropped 1 base and J dropped 4; count of bases not matched to a gene: 7. The CDR3 length is 17 residues. Germline values: CDR1 SEHNR, CDR2 FQNEAQ (reference sequence). The CDR3 spells CASSLVPSGKLTGELFF. The CDR3 coding sequence is TGTGCCAGCAGCTTAGTACCTAGCGGGAAACTCACCGGGGAGCTGTTTTTT. Supplemented by reference TRBV7-9 and TRBJ2-2, the full variable domain reads DTGVSQNPRHKITKRGQNVTFRCDPISEHNRLYWYRQTLGQGPEFLTYFQNEAQLEKSRLLSDRFSAERPKGSFSTLEIQRTEQGDSAMYLCASSLVPSGKLTGELFFGEGSRLTVL.

This clone has more than one count but fewer than ten. The J gene is TRBJ1-2, the V gene TRBV25-1; 8 bases are a match to TRBD1. Germline CDR1 is MGHDK and CDR2 is SYGVNS. There are 15 residues in the CDR3. Trimming at V came to 6 bases and at J to 2 bases, leaving 8 bases not matched to a gene. CDR3 sequence reads: CASSGTGTQNYGYTF. The CDR3 region has the DNA TGTGCCAGCAGCGGGACAGGTACCCAAAACTATGGCTACACCTTC.

This chain joins TRBV30 and TRBJ1-1; D uncertain. The CDR3 runs to 13 residues. Germline CDR1 GTSNPN, CDR2 SVGIG (reference sequence). The V gene lost 4 bases and the J gene lost 1 base, with 10 bases spanning the gap. CDR3 amino acids: CAWTRVGNTEAFF. The CDR3 DNA is TGTGCCTGGACTAGAGTTGGGAACACTGAAGCTTTCTTT.

The chain combines TRBV30 with TRBJ2-2; D remains ambiguous. The germline CDR1 and CDR2 sequences are GTSNPN and SVGIG (reference sequence). This CDR3 is 16 amino acids long. Trimming cost V 2 bases and J 5 bases, with 18 bases left between them. CDR3 coding DNA: TGTGCCTGGAGTCCCCGTGAGTCTACGAGAACCGGGGAGCTGTTTTTT. Translating it yields CAWSPRESTRTGELFF.

The gene calls are TRBV7-6 and TRBJ2-5; D gene uncertain. Germline assignment: CDR1 SGHVS and CDR2 FNYEAQ. The V and J ends lost 1 base and 5 bases respectively, with 8 bases between them. The CDR3 has 13 amino acids. CDR3 DNA sequence: TGTGCCAGCAGCTTAGGGAGTCGGGAGACCCAGTACTTC. Its translation: CASSLGSRETQYF.

This clone showed up just a few times. CDR3 DNA sequence: TGTGCCAGCAGCTTAGCTGAGGGGGCGAGCAATCAGCCCCAGCATTTT. This translates into CASSLAEGASNQPQHF. This chain connects TRBV7-8 to TRBJ1-5; 7 bases agree with TRBD1. V dropped 0 bases and J dropped 1; count of bases not matched to a gene: 3. The CDR3 has 16 amino acids. From germline, CDR1 is SGHVS and CDR2 FQNEAQ.

This clone came up a few times. J is TRBJ1-2 and V is TRBV4-1; no definite D call. Germline-derived CDR1 and CDR2 are MGHRA and YSYEKL. This CDR3 contains 15 residues. V lost 0 bases and J 7 bases, leaving 15 bases between the germline ends. The CDR3 DNA reads as TGCGCCAGCAGCCAAGAAGAAGGAGGCGTAGGTGGCTACACCTTC. This sequence encodes CASSQEEGGVGGYTF.

This clone has just a few counts. The CDR3 loop reads CASSRTGYTEAFF. As DNA, the CDR3 is TGTGCCAGCAGTAGGACAGGGTACACTGAAGCTTTCTTT. This chain connects TRBV11-2 to TRBJ1-1; 8 nucleotides match TRBD1. CDR3 size: 13 residues. V shed 6 bases and J 3 bases; nucleotides not matched to a gene: 3. Germline CDR1 and CDR2: SGHAT and FQNNGV. Supplemented by reference TRBV11-2 and TRBJ1-1, the full variable domain reads EAGVAQSPRYKIIEKRQSVAFWCNPISGHATLYWYQQILGQGPKLLIQFQNNGVVDDSQLPKDRFSAERLKGVDSTLKIQPAKLEDSAVYLCASSRTGYTEAFFGQGTRLTVV.

The chain uses TRBV29-1 and TRBJ2-3; D may be TRBD2 (6 bases). The CDR3 length is 17 residues. V dropped 3 bases and J dropped 0 bases, with 19 bases sitting between them. Germline V CDR1 and CDR2: SQVTM, ANQGSEA. CDR3 residues: CSVDYSGRRLSTDTQYF. The CDR3 DNA is TGCAGCGTTGATTATAGCGGCAGAAGACTTAGCACAGATACGCAGTATTTT.